Shown below are 8 T cell receptor beta chains from a single sample sequenced in a study of blood T cell repertoires in COVID-19. The table came from immunoSEQ multiplex PCR; TCRdb's copy has only in-frame clones and leaves some out. The data hold 150,000 or so clones, with roughly 84% observed a single time. The sequenced material came from peripheral blood. The receptor set was obtained from a human donor in a cohort sampled during active COVID-19.

The chain combines TRBV20-1 with TRBJ1-2; no clear D gene. Trimming took off 3 bases at V and 1 base at J, with 6 bases between the two ends. Germline CDR1 reads DFQATT; CDR2 reads SNEGSKA (reference sequence). The CDR3 extends over 12 amino acids. The CDR3 nucleotides are TGCAGTGCTAGTCGGTTTAACTATGGCTACACCTTC. This translates into CSASRFNYGYTF.

The chain links TRBV5-1 to TRBJ1-3; no firm D call. Per germline, CDR1 SGHRS and CDR2 YFSETQ. CDR3 size: 18 residues. Between the trimmed V and J ends, which lost 2 bases and 0 bases, there was a span of 18 bases. CDR3 DNA: TGCGCCAGCAGCTTAGCAGGAGGCCGAACGATCTCTGGAAACACCATATATTTT. This sequence encodes CASSLAGGRTISGNTIYF.

This chain uses TRBV5-4 with TRBJ2-5, with TRBD1 as a possible D gene (7 bases). This CDR3 contains 14 residues. Germline CDR1 is SGHNT and CDR2 is YYREEE (reference sequence). Trimming shortened V by 4 bases and J by 4 bases, and 14 bases separated the two germline ends. CDR3 region: CASSQGGRVETQYF. CDR3 bases: TGTGCCAGCAGCCAGGGGGGCCGGGTAGAGACCCAGTACTTC.

The chain employs TRBV11-3 and TRBJ1-2; D is uncertain. CDR3 size: 15 residues. Trimming removed 5 bases at V and 4 bases at J, with 17 bases between. The germline V gene has CDR1 SGHNT and CDR2 YENEEA. The CDR3 here is CASSPRVGGTYGYTF. The CDR3 DNA is TGTGCCAGCAGCCCCCGGGTGGGAGGTACCTATGGCTACACCTTC.

V and J are TRBV6-5 and TRBJ1-2; 10 nucleotides line up with TRBD1. The CDR3 runs 14 residues. The V and J ends lost 8 bases and 8 bases, in that order; junction bases with no gene match: 11. Germline lookup yields CDR1 MNHEY and CDR2 SVGAGI. The CDR3 here is CASRQGARIGGYTF. The CDR3 region has the DNA TGTGCCAGCCGACAGGGGGCGAGAATCGGCGGCTACACCTTC.

The CDR3 nucleotides read TGTGCCAGCTCTGGGGACAGGGTGATAAATGAGCAGTTCTTC. It encodes CASSGDRVINEQFF. The chain carries TRBV11-3 and TRBJ2-1; 9 nucleotides agree with TRBD1. The CDR3 length is 14 residues. CDR1 and CDR2 from the germline V gene are SGHNT and YENEEA. Unmatched junction bases numbered 9, after V lost 8 bases and J lost 7 bases. The full variable domain, in which reference TRBV11-3 and TRBJ2-1 provide the parts outside the CDR3, is EAGVVQSPRYKIIEKKQPVAFWCNPISGHNTLYWYLQNLGQGPELLIRYENEEAVDDSQLPKDRFSAERLKGVDSTLKIQPAELGDSAVYLCASSGDRVINEQFFGPGTRLTVL.

The rearrangement joins TRBV6-5 to TRBJ2-7; tentative D call: TRBD2 (7 bases). The V gene lost 2 bases and the J gene lost 3 bases, with 11 bases spanning the gap. CDR3 length equals 14 residues. CDR1 MNHEY and CDR2 SVGAGI come from the germline V gene. CDR3 region: CASSYEGGGYEQYF. The DNA of the CDR3 is TGTGCCAGCAGTTACGAGGGAGGGGGCTACGAGCAGTACTTC.

This clone was recorded once. The chain uses TRBV7-2 and TRBJ1-4; D gene unclear. Germline loops: CDR1 SGHTA, CDR2 FQGNSA. The V gene lost 1 base and the J gene lost 3 bases, with 6 bases spanning the gap. The CDR3 has 14 amino acids. The CDR3 bases are TGTGCCAGCAGCTTAGACAATGCTAATGAAAAACTGTTTTTT. This codes for CASSLDNANEKLFF.